The 27 T cell receptor beta chains below come from one sample, sequenced in a study of blood T cell repertoires in COVID-19. Using immunoSEQ multiplex PCR, the repertoire was profiled, and TCRdb retains in-frame clones only, with some absent. The table has about 220,000 clones, around 91% seen once; the top ten hold roughly 3.7%. The specimen was PBMCs or T cells enriched from blood (not recorded which). All receptors come from a woman aged 18-30 years in a cohort exposed to, infected with or recovered from COVID-19 (not recorded which).

As regards this clone: The sample holds other DNA sequences that translate to the same CDR3. The V call is TRBV7-9, the J call TRBJ1-1, with 7 bases lining up with TRBD1. CDR3 size: 15 residues. From germline, CDR1 is SEHNR and CDR2 FQNEAQ (reference sequence). V shed 1 base and J 1 base; nucleotides not matched to a gene: 3. CDR3 in amino acids: CASSLGQGGNTEAFF. CDR3 sequence (DNA): TGTGCCAGCAGCTTAGGACAGGGTGGGAACACTGAAGCTTTCTTT. Based on the CDR3 plus reference TRBV7-9 and TRBJ1-1, the full variable domain is DTGVSQNPRHKITKRGQNVTFRCDPISEHNRLYWYRQTLGQGPEFLTYFQNEAQLEKSRLLSDRFSAERPKGSFSTLEIQRTEQGDSAMYLCASSLGQGGNTEAFFGQGTRLTVV.

CDR3 loop: CASSQGVNTEAFF. CDR3 sequence (DNA): TGTGCCAGCAGTCAGGGGGTTAACACTGAAGCTTTCTTT. The V and J genes are TRBV3-1 (or the pseudogene TRBV3-2) and TRBJ1-1; the match to TRBD1 covers 7 bases. V was pared by 6 bases and J by 2 bases, with 3 bases of the junction left unmatched. The CDR3 sequence is 13 residues long. Germline V lookup: CDR1 LGHDT, CDR2 YNNKEL (reference sequence).

This chain uses TRBV7-9 with TRBJ2-2; 7 bases line up with TRBD2. The CDR3 totals 15 residues. After removal of 4 bases from V and 5 bases from J, the junction contained 7 bases not matched to a gene. Germline lookup yields CDR1 SEHNR and CDR2 FQNEAQ (reference sequence). The CDR3 region has the DNA TGTGCCAGCAGCTACCGGACTAGTCAAACCGGGGAGCTGTTTTTT. As protein: CASSYRTSQTGELFF.

This clone was counted a single time. V is TRBV5-5 and J is TRBJ2-3; 7 positions agree with TRBD1. V shed 4 bases and J 2 bases; nucleotides not matched to a gene: 10. Germline assignment: CDR1 SGHKS and CDR2 YYEKEE (reference sequence). The CDR3 has 16 amino acids. CDR3 DNA: TGTGCCAGCAGCAACACAGGGGTGAGAGACACAGATACGCAGTATTTT. This encodes CASSNTGVRDTDTQYF.

The rearrangement links TRBV7-9 to TRBJ1-1; 8 bases fit TRBD1. CDR3 length equals 15 residues. The trim removed 5 bases at V and 4 bases at J, leaving 9 bases unmatched. CDR1 is SEHNR, CDR2 FQNEAQ, per germline (reference sequence). CDR3 residues: CASSLGQVLSTEAFF. Here the CDR3 DNA reads TGTGCCAGCAGCCTGGGACAGGTCTTGAGCACTGAAGCTTTCTTT.

This sequence joins TRBV24-1 and TRBJ2-1; 9 positions agree with TRBD1. The CDR3 has 16 amino acids. The germline V gene encodes CDR1 KGHDR and CDR2 SFDVKD. Trimming cost V 3 bases and J 1 base; bases outside gene matches: 3. This CDR3 reads CATSDPGQGSYNEQFF. The CDR3 DNA is TGTGCCACCAGTGATCCCGGACAGGGGTCCTACAATGAGCAGTTCTTC.

The CDR3 loop is CASSRGRGNEKLFF. CDR3 bases: TGTGCCAGCAGCCGCGGACGGGGAAATGAAAAACTGTTTTTT. The genes are TRBV11-2 and TRBJ1-4; unclear D gene. Trimming removed 5 bases at V and 5 bases at J, with 12 bases between. Looked up from germline, CDR1 is SGHAT and CDR2 is FQNNGV. The CDR3 has 14 residues.

The chain employs TRBV28 and TRBJ1-4; 7 bases line up with TRBD1. After removal of 3 bases from V and 5 bases from J, the junction contained 6 bases not matched to a gene. Germline CDR1 is MDHEN and CDR2 is SYDVKM. This CDR3 comprises 15 residues. CDR3 nucleotide sequence: TGTGCCAGCAGTTTTCTTGGGACAGTCAATGAAAAACTGTTTTTT. Its protein is CASSFLGTVNEKLFF.

The gene calls are TRBV3-1 (or the pseudogene TRBV3-2) and TRBJ1-3, with TRBD1 identical over 8 bases. V was clipped by 5 bases and J by 2 bases; unmatched bases: 5. This CDR3 spans 15 amino acids. Germline V CDR1 and CDR2: LGHDT, YNNKEL (reference sequence). CDR3 protein: CASSSGQVAGNTIYF. DNA of the CDR3: TGTGCCAGCAGCTCGGGACAGGTCGCTGGAAACACCATATATTTT.

The rearrangement joins TRBV28 to TRBJ2-7; possibly TRBD1 for D (6 bases). The CDR3 length is 12 residues. V was shortened by 8 bases and J by 2 bases, with 10 bases between the two germline ends. Germline V lookup: CDR1 MDHEN, CDR2 SYDVKM. This CDR3 is CASRQGPYEQYF. The CDR3 DNA reads TGTGCCAGCCGCCAGGGGCCCTACGAGCAGTACTTC.

This clone was observed a handful of times. The chain combines TRBV9 with TRBJ1-5; possible D gene TRBD1, 6 bases. The germline gives CDR1 SGDLS, CDR2 YYNGEE. This CDR3 region has 14 residues. V lost 3 bases, J lost 1 base, and 8 bases lay in between. The CDR3 reads CASSEGESNQPQHF. The CDR3 DNA follows: TGTGCCAGCAGCGAGGGGGAGAGCAATCAGCCCCAGCATTTT. Combining the CDR3 with reference TRBV9 and TRBJ1-5 gives the whole variable domain DSGVTQTPKHLITATGQRVTLRCSPRSGDLSVYWYQQSLDQGLQFLIQYYNGEERAKGNILERFSAQQFPDLHSELNLSSLELGDSALYFCASSEGESNQPQHFGDGTRLSIL.

This clone was observed once. The J gene is TRBJ1-6, the V gene TRBV5-4; 8 bases are a match to TRBD1. The trim removed 5 bases at V and 6 bases at J, leaving 7 bases unmatched. The CDR3 has 15 residues. CDR1 and CDR2 from the germline V gene are SGHNT and YYREEE (reference sequence). The CDR3 spells CASRQQGGGNSPLHF. CDR3 bases: TGTGCCAGCAGGCAACAGGGGGGCGGTAATTCACCCCTCCACTTT.

This clone was observed a single time. V is TRBV11-2 and J is TRBJ2-7; tentative D call: TRBD1 (6 bases). From germline, CDR1 is SGHAT and CDR2 FQNNGV. CDR3 length: 14 residues. Trimming stripped 6 bases from V and 2 bases from J, with 14 bases between. The CDR3 region has the DNA TGTGCCAGCAGTTCCGGGACAATAACCTACGAGCAGTACTTC. Translated: CASSSGTITYEQYF.

This rearrangement joins TRBV5-1 to TRBJ1-1, with 11 nucleotides matching TRBD1. Germline V lookup: CDR1 SGHRS, CDR2 YFSETQ. The ends lost 8 bases at V and 6 bases at J; junction bases unmatched: 9. CDR3 length: 14 amino acids. The CDR3 sequence: CASQRDRGAAEAFF. The CDR3 nucleotides are TGCGCCAGTCAACGGGACAGGGGGGCGGCTGAAGCTTTCTTT.

The chain has TRBV30 and TRBJ1-2; 8 bases line up with TRBD1. The CDR3 covers 13 residues. Germline trimming cut 1 base from V and 8 bases from J; bases unmatched to any gene: 6. Germline V gives CDR1 GTSNPN, CDR2 SVGIG (reference sequence). This chain's CDR3 is CAWSAQGARGYTF. DNA of the CDR3: TGTGCCTGGAGTGCCCAGGGGGCGCGGGGCTACACCTTC.

V gene TRBV27 combines with J gene TRBJ2-7, with D tentatively TRBD1 (6 bases). The CDR3 covers 14 residues. In germline, CDR1 is MNHEY, CDR2 SMNVEV (reference sequence). V was trimmed by 5 bases and J by 6 bases, leaving 17 bases between them. In DNA, the CDR3 is TGTGCCAGCAGTATACCAGGGGACCTGAGCGAGCAGTACTTC. This codes for CASSIPGDLSEQYF.

This chain uses TRBV5-1 with TRBJ1-4, with D uncertain. Trimming removed 5 bases from V and 4 bases from J, with 12 bases in between. The CDR3 extends over 14 amino acids. CDR1 and CDR2 (germline): SGHRS, YFSETQ. The chain's CDR3 is CASRPTPGNEKLFF. CDR3 DNA: TGCGCCAGCAGGCCGACTCCCGGTAATGAAAAACTGTTTTTT. The full variable domain, rest sourced from reference TRBV5-1 and TRBJ1-4, is KAGVTQTPRYLIKTRGQQVTLSCSPISGHRSVSWYQQTPGQGLQFLFEYFSETQRNKGNFPGRFSGRQFSNSRSEMNVSTLELGDSALYLCASRPTPGNEKLFFGSGTQLSVL.

The rearrangement links TRBV28 to TRBJ2-1; 11 nucleotides match TRBD2. The V gene end was trimmed by 2 bases and the J gene end by 8 bases; junction bases not matched to a gene: 2. The CDR3 totals 14 residues. Germline lookup yields CDR1 MDHEN and CDR2 SYDVKM. The CDR3 spells CASSLTSGGHEQFF. CDR3 nucleotide sequence: TGTGCCAGCAGTTTAACTAGCGGGGGACATGAGCAGTTCTTC.

This chain links TRBV12-3 or TRBV12-4 with TRBJ1-6, with D possibly TRBD1 on 6 matching bases. The CDR3 extends over 13 amino acids. The V gene lost 6 bases and the J gene lost 7 bases, with 10 bases spanning the gap. The CDR3 loop reads CASRGQLNSPLHF. The CDR3 coding sequence is TGTGCCAGCAGAGGACAGTTAAATTCACCCCTCCACTTT.

V usage is TRBV7-2 and J usage is TRBJ2-4; the D gene is possibly TRBD1 (6 bases). V gave up 4 bases and J gave up 0 bases, with 13 bases separating them. CDR1 and CDR2 (germline): SGHTA, FQGNSA. The CDR3 runs 16 residues. In nucleotides, the CDR3 is TGTGCCAGCAGCTCAGGGGACGGCTCAGCCAAAAACATTCAGTACTTC. It specifies CASSSGDGSAKNIQYF.

CDR3 in DNA: TGTGCCAGCAGCTTGTATAGGGCGGGAGTTACAGATACGCAGTATTTT. Amino acids: CASSLYRAGVTDTQYF. The rearrangement links TRBV5-4 to TRBJ2-3; 7 bases are a match to TRBD2. V shed 1 base and J 3 bases; nucleotides not matched to a gene: 8. This CDR3 is 16 amino acids long. Germline CDR1 reads SGHNT; CDR2 reads YYREEE (reference sequence).

The chain employs TRBV4-1 and TRBJ2-7, with D tentatively TRBD2 (5 bases). Trimming left V 0 bases short and J 2 bases short, with 14 bases between. CDR1 is MGHRA and CDR2 is YSYEKL in the germline V gene. This CDR3 has 16 amino acids. CDR3 nucleotide sequence: TGCGCCAGCAGCCAAGATTCGTTGGACTCACCCTACGAGCAGTACTTC. This gives the protein CASSQDSLDSPYEQYF.

The chain carries TRBV5-1 and TRBJ2-7; 10 bases map to TRBD2. The J segment lost 0 bases and the V segment lost 0 bases, leaving 3 bases of the junction unmatched. The CDR3 runs to 16 residues. CDR1 SGHRS and CDR2 YFSETQ come from the germline V gene. The CDR3 region is CASSLVSSGGSYEQYF. The CDR3, as DNA: TGCGCCAGCAGCTTGGTCTCTAGCGGGGGCTCCTACGAGCAGTACTTC.

CDR3 in DNA: TGTGCCAGCAGCTTATCATCGAACACCGGGGAGCTGTTTTTT. It encodes CASSLSSNTGELFF. The chain links TRBV11-2 to TRBJ2-2; D uncertain. This CDR3 is built from 14 residues. The V end lost 2 bases, the J end lost 0 bases, and 4 bases lay between the germline ends. Germline V lookup: CDR1 SGHAT, CDR2 FQNNGV.

The chain carries TRBV19 and TRBJ1-4; 9 positions agree with TRBD1. The CDR3 consists of 15 residues. CDR1 and CDR2 (germline): LNHDA, SQIVND (reference sequence). V lost 5 bases to trimming and J lost 8 bases; unmatched junction nucleotides: 9. CDR3 sequence (DNA): TGTGCCAGTAGTTTGGACAGGGGATTTAGGGAAAAACTGTTTTTT. It specifies CASSLDRGFREKLFF.

This sequence joins TRBV5-1 and TRBJ2-1; TRBD1 is a possible D gene (5 bases). Germline values: CDR1 SGHRS, CDR2 YFSETQ. V lost 4 bases to trimming and J lost 0 bases, with 14 bases between them. The CDR3 spans 16 residues. CDR3 protein: CASSTARGSSYNEQFF. The CDR3 nucleotides are TGCGCCAGCAGCACTGCTAGGGGAAGCTCCTACAATGAGCAGTTCTTC.

The V and J genes are TRBV6-5 and TRBJ1-5; D perhaps matches TRBD1 (6 bases). Germline CDR1 MNHEY, CDR2 SVGAGI. This CDR3 is built from 14 residues. The ends were cut back, 7 bases at V and 1 base at J, with 11 bases in the middle. The DNA of the CDR3 is TGTGCCAGCACCCTGGACAGAAGCAATCAGCCCCAGCATTTT. It is translated as CASTLDRSNQPQHF.